This T cell receptor beta chain was obtained from a study of T cells in Graves' hyperthyroidism and ophthalmopathy. Whole-study findings and limits: In the blood, most expanded thyroid clonotypes above 0.001 appeared as well.

It was RNA transcripts that yielded the amplified TCR beta CDR3 regions. The TCR CDR3 first-round RT-PCR relied on the HTBI primer set. TCRdb re-called the multiplex PCR reads with MiXCR, one entry per CDR3 protein. The table records roughly 840,000 distinct CDR3 sequences, roughly 37% of them present only once. Germline CDR1 and CDR2: SQVTM and ANQGSEA. J was trimmed by 6 bases and V by 0 bases; bases with no gene match: 5. This CDR3 comprises 14 residues. This clonotype appeared many times. Its antigen remains unidentified. Aged 18 to 65, the patients had hyperthyroidism that was newly diagnosed and had lasted under 2 months. The study left out patients who had uncontrolled infection, other autoimmune disease, pregnancy or lactation. PBMCs were derived from about 10 ml fresh peripheral blood.

The sequencing input was blood. The rearrangement uses TRBV29-1 and TRBJ1-2; 9 bases line up with TRBD1. The TCR comes from a young man with Graves' hyperthyroidism. The CDR3 DNA is TGCAGCGTTGAAGACACAGGGGGCGATGATGGCTACACCTTC. Its protein is CSVEDTGGDDGYTF.